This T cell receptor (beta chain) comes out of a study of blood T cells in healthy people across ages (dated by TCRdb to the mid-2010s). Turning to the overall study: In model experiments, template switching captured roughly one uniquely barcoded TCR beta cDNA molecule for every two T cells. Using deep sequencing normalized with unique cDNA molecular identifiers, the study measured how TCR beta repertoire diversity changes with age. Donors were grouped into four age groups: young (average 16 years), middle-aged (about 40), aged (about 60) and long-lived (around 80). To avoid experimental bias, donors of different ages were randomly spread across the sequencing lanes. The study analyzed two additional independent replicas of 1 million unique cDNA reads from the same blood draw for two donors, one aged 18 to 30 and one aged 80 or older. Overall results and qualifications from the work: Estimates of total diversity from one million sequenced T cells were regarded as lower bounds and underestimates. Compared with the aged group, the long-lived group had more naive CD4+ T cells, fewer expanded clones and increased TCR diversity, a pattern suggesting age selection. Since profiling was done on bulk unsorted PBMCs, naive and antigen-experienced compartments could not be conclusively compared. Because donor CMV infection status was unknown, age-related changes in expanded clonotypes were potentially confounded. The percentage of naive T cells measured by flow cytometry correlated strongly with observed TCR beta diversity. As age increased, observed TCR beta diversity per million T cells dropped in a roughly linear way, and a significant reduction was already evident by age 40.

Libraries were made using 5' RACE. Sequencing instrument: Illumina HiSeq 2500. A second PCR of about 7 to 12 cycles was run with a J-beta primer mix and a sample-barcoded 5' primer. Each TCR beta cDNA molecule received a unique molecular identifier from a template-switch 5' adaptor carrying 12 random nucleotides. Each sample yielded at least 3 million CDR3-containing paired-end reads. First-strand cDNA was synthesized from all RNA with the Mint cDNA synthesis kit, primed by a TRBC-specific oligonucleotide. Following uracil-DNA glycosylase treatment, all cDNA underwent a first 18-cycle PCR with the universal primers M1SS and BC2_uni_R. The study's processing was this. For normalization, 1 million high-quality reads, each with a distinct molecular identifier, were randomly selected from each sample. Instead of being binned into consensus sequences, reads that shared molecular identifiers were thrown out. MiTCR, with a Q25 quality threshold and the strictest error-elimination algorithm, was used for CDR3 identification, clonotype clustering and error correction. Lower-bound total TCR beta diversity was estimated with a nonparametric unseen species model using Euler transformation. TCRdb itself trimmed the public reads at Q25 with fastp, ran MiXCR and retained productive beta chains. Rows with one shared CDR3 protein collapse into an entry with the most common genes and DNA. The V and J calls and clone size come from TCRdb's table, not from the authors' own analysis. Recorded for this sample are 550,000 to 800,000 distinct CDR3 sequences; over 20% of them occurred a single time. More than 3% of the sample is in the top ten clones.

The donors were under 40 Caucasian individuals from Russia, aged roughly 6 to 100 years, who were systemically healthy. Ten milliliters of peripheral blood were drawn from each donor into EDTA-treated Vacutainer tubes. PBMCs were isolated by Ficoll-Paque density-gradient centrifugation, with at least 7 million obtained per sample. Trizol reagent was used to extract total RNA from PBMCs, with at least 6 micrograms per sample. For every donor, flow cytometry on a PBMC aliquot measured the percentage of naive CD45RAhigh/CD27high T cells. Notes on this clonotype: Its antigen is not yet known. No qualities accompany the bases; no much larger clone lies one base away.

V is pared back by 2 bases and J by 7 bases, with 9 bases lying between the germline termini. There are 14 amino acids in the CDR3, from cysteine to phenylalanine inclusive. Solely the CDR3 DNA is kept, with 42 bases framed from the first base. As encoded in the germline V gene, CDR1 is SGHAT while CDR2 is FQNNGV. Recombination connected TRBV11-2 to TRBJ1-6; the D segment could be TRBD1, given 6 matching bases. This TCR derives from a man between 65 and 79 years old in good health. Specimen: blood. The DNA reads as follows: TGTGCCAGCAGCTTACGCGGGGGCAATTCACCCCTCCACTTT. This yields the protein CASSLRGGNSPLHF.